These 21 T cell receptor beta chains were all obtained from the same sample, sequenced in a study of radiotherapy plus CTLA-4 blockade in lung cancer. Profiling relied on immunoSEQ multiplex PCR, and the TCRdb table lists in-frame clones only, not all of them. The table shows approximately 28,000 clones, with less than 80% occurring only once. The material sequenced was peripheral blood, taken from a patient treated with radiotherapy plus ipilimumab. These receptors came from a human donor with non-small cell lung cancer who had stable disease on radiotherapy plus ipilimumab.

The genes are TRBV28 and TRBJ2-7; 9 nucleotides line up with TRBD1. The V and J ends lost 3 bases and 4 bases, in that order; junction bases with no gene match: 10. Germline loops: CDR1 MDHEN, CDR2 SYDVKM. CDR3 size: 16 residues. This CDR3 reads CASSFGLGTGHYEQYV. CDR3 DNA: TGTGCCAGCAGTTTTGGTCTAGGGACAGGGCATTACGAGCAGTACGTC.

V usage is TRBV6-1 and J usage is TRBJ1-3, with D perhaps matching TRBD1 (6 bases). The CDR3 length is 13 residues. V gave up 4 bases and J gave up 4 bases, with 8 bases separating them. Germline CDR1 is MNHNS and CDR2 is SASEGT. CDR3 region: CASSGTAGNTIYF. The CDR3 bases are TGTGCCAGCAGTGGGACAGCCGGAAACACCATATATTTT.

The chain carries TRBV6-5 and TRBJ1-5, with D unclear. Germline CDR1 reads MNHEY; CDR2 reads SVGAGI. V gave up 4 bases and J gave up 2 bases, with 12 bases separating them. This CDR3 has 15 residues. CDR3 residues: CASSSLTGGNQPQHF. CDR3 coding DNA: TGTGCCAGCAGTTCTCTTACTGGGGGCAATCAGCCCCAGCATTTT.

The rearrangement joins TRBV27 to TRBJ2-5; D may be TRBD1 (6 bases). Deletions cut 2 bases from V and 4 bases from J, with 11 bases between. Germline CDR1 MNHEY, CDR2 SMNVEV (reference sequence). This CDR3 has 14 amino acids. The CDR3, as DNA: TGTGCCAGCAGTTTACTGTCCAGGGGAGAGACCCAGTACTTC. This sequence encodes CASSLLSRGETQYF.

This clone was observed a few times. The chain recombines TRBV27 with TRBJ2-3; D is perhaps TRBD1 (5 bases). Trimming took off 6 bases at V and 0 bases at J, with 10 bases between the two ends. CDR1 and CDR2 from the germline V gene are MNHEY and SMNVEV (reference sequence). CDR3 length: 14 amino acids. The CDR3, as DNA: TGTGCCAGCAGACATCAGGGTAGCACAGATACGCAGTATTTT. Translation gives CASRHQGSTDTQYF.

The rearrangement joins TRBV10-3 to TRBJ2-3; 10 bases line up with TRBD2. Trimming at V came to 5 bases and at J to 1 base, leaving 3 bases not matched to a gene. CDR3 length equals 15 residues. The germline V gene encodes CDR1 ENHRY and CDR2 SYGVKD. CDR3 DNA: TGTGCCATCAGTTCCGGGACTAGCGGCACAGATACGCAGTATTTT. Residues: CAISSGTSGTDTQYF.

V gene TRBV9 combines with J gene TRBJ1-4; D gene unclear. Trimming removed 1 base from V and 4 bases from J, with 11 bases in between. Germline V gives CDR1 SGDLS, CDR2 YYNGEE. This CDR3 has 15 residues. CDR3 loop: CASSVQGRRNEKLFF. CDR3 sequence (DNA): TGTGCCAGCAGCGTACAAGGGCGACGTAATGAAAAACTGTTTTTT.

This clone was found a few times. CDR3: CASSLGTAGEKLFF. CDR3 nucleotides: TGTGCCAGCAGCCTAGGGACGGCGGGTGAAAAACTGTTTTTT. J is TRBJ1-4 and V is TRBV11-2, with D perhaps TRBD1 (5 bases). From germline, CDR1 is SGHAT and CDR2 FQNNGV. CDR3 size: 14 residues. Trimming pared 5 bases from V and 7 bases from J, leaving 14 bases between.

The chain employs TRBV6-5 and TRBJ1-6; D possibly corresponds to TRBD1 (6 bases). The CDR3 totals 15 residues. V shed 7 bases and J shed 6 bases, with 16 bases lying between them. Germline CDR1 reads MNHEY; CDR2 reads SVGAGI. The CDR3 reads CASNRRGARNSPLHF. In nucleotides, the CDR3 is TGTGCCAGCAATCGACGGGGGGCGCGTAATTCACCCCTCCACTTT.

The chain joins TRBV28 to TRBJ2-1, with TRBD2 matching over 11 bases. The J segment lost 6 bases and the V segment lost 4 bases, leaving 2 bases of the junction unmatched. This CDR3 comprises 14 residues. CDR1 is MDHEN and CDR2 is SYDVKM in the germline V gene. The CDR3 nucleotides read TGTGCCAGCAGTTCAACTAGCGGGGGCAATGAGCAGTTCTTC. Amino acids: CASSSTSGGNEQFF. Complete variable domain (other parts from reference TRBV28 and TRBJ2-1): DVKVTQSSRYLVKRTGEKVFLECVQDMDHENMFWYRQDPGLGLRLIYFSYDVKMKEKGDIPEGYSVSREKKERFSLILESASTNQTSMYLCASSSTSGGNEQFFGPGTRLTVL.

This clone turned up a few times. This sequence joins TRBV28 and TRBJ1-1; D is ambiguous. Looked up from germline, CDR1 is MDHEN and CDR2 is SYDVKM. Deletions cut 2 bases from V and 3 bases from J, with 13 bases between. The CDR3 is 15 residues long. CDR3 in amino acids: CASSLGTALYTEAFF. CDR3 in DNA: TGTGCCAGCAGTTTAGGTACAGCTCTCTACACTGAAGCTTTCTTT.

The CDR3 here is CASRGGTEAFF. CDR3 nucleotide sequence: TGTGCCAGCAGGGGTGGGACTGAAGCTTTCTTT. This chain links TRBV25-1 with TRBJ1-1; D unresolved. The CDR3 contains 11 residues. Looked up from germline, CDR1 is MGHDK and CDR2 is SYGVNS. The V gene lost 6 bases and the J gene lost 5 bases, with 7 bases spanning the gap. The complete variable domain, with remaining parts taken from reference TRBV25-1 and TRBJ1-1, reads EADIYQTPRYLVIGTGKKITLECSQTMGHDKMYWYQQDPGMELHLIHYSYGVNSTEKGDLSSESTVSRIRTEHFPLTLESARPSHTSQYLCASRGGTEAFFGQGTRLTVV.

This clone was seen a few times. The chain is built from TRBV6-1 and TRBJ1-1, with TRBD1 as a possible D gene (5 bases). V dropped 2 bases and J dropped 6 bases, with 16 bases sitting between them. The germline CDR1 and CDR2 sequences are MNHNS and SASEGT. The CDR3 is 15 amino acids. The CDR3 bases are TGTGCCAGCAGTGAAAGAAGCAGGGAGAGGGCTGAAGCTTTCTTT. It codes for CASSERSRERAEAFF.

The rearrangement uses TRBV28 and TRBJ2-4; D is unresolved. Germline CDR1 and CDR2: MDHEN and SYDVKM. Trimming left V 2 bases short and J 1 base short, with 9 bases between. The length of the CDR3 is 15 residues. Here the CDR3 reads CASSLPDTAKNIQYF. DNA of the CDR3: TGTGCCAGCAGTTTACCAGATACGGCCAAAAACATTCAGTACTTC.

The rearrangement uses TRBV28 and TRBJ1-5; D not resolved. From germline, CDR1 is MDHEN and CDR2 SYDVKM. The CDR3 runs 14 residues. V lost 3 bases to trimming and J lost 1 base, with 7 bases between them. The chain's CDR3 is CASSFPPSNQPQHF. The CDR3 DNA reads as TGTGCCAGCAGTTTCCCGCCGAGCAATCAGCCCCAGCATTTT.

The genes are TRBV30 and TRBJ1-1; perhaps TRBD1 as D (6 bases). The CDR3 has 13 residues. V dropped 0 bases and J dropped 8 bases, with 13 bases sitting between them. Germline CDR1 GTSNPN, CDR2 SVGIG (reference sequence). The DNA for the CDR3 is TGTGCCTGGAGTGTTGGAAGGAGGGGGGAAGCTTTCTTT. Encoded protein: CAWSVGRRGEAFF.

This clone appeared a few times. This chain links TRBV6-6 with TRBJ1-6, with unresolved D. From germline, CDR1 is MNHNY and CDR2 SVGAGI (reference sequence). The CDR3 covers 13 residues. Trimming took off 0 bases at V and 13 bases at J, with 10 bases between the two ends. CDR3 sequence (DNA): TGTGCCAGCAGTTACTCGACCGCCAACCCCCTCCACTTT. It codes for CASSYSTANPLHF.

The genes are TRBV27 and TRBJ1-5; TRBD1 agrees at 8 bases. CDR1 is MNHEY, CDR2 SMNVEV, per germline (reference sequence). CDR3 length: 13 residues. With 10 bases clipped from V and 7 bases from J, the junction kept 9 bases outside the gene matches. CDR3 amino acids: CATGQGPNQPQHF. The CDR3, as DNA: TGTGCCACCGGACAGGGTCCTAACCAGCCCCAGCATTTT.

This clone came up a few times. The rearrangement uses TRBV7-2 and TRBJ1-6, with D possibly matching TRBD1 (6 bases). V lost 5 bases to trimming and J lost 7 bases, with 9 bases between them. In germline, CDR1 is SGHTA, CDR2 FQGNSA. The length of the CDR3 is 13 residues. CDR3 sequence reads: CASSRDINSPLHF. The CDR3 region has the DNA TGTGCCAGCAGCAGGGACATCAATTCACCCCTCCACTTT. Full variable domain (outside the CDR3, taken from reference TRBV7-2 and TRBJ1-6): GAGVSQSPSNKVTEKGKDVELRCDPISGHTALYWYRQSLGQGLEFLIYFQGNSAPDKSGLPSDRFSAERTGGSVSTLTIQRTQQEDSAVYLCASSRDINSPLHFGNGTRLTVT.

This chain connects TRBV4-1 to TRBJ1-2; D ambiguous. Germline values: CDR1 MGHRA, CDR2 YSYEKL. Trimming cost V 1 base and J 3 bases, with 12 bases left between them. The CDR3 sequence is 15 residues long. CDR3 in amino acids: CASSQGLGLDYGYTF. DNA of the CDR3: TGCGCCAGCAGCCAAGGACTTGGGCTCGACTATGGCTACACCTTC.

This clone has only one observation. The chain uses TRBV19 and TRBJ1-5; TRBD1 aligns across 8 bases. CDR1 LNHDA and CDR2 SQIVND come from the germline V gene (reference sequence). J was trimmed by 0 bases and V by 11 bases; bases with no gene match: 6. The CDR3 runs to 14 residues. CDR3 protein: CASDQGASNQPQHF. CDR3 nucleotide sequence: TGTGCCTCCGATCAGGGGGCTAGCAATCAGCCCCAGCATTTT.